This T cell receptor beta chain appears in the sequencing data of a study of Ad26.COV2.S vaccination and SARS-CoV-2 variants. Study context: Donor participated within the Ad26.COV2.S arm of the COV1001 trial. Dosing was one shot or two shots 56 days apart. Notes on the study in general: Ad26.COV2.S recipients had broader spike-specific TCRs (P = 0.0014).

Profiling relied on immunoSEQ multiplex PCR, and the TCRdb table lists in-frame clones only, not all of them. The sample consists of roughly 350,000 clones, around 90% of them appearing once. Turning to this clone: What it binds is not known.

Noted treatment: some 20 received Ad26.COV2.S at low or high dose, single or two shots; about 5 received placebo; per-sample allocation not given. Repertoires come from day 63 after the first vaccine or placebo injection. Based in Boston, the donor was an adult of 18-55 years. The specimen was peripheral blood, collected in a trial of Ad26.COV2.S vaccine versus placebo. The TCR originated in a person between 18 and 60 years old who received the Ad26.COV2.S COVID-19 vaccine or a placebo.

The CDR3 spells CASSYSVASSYEQYF. DNA of the CDR3: TGTGCCAGCAGTTACTCGGTGGCCAGCTCCTACGAGCAGTACTTC. This sequence joins TRBV6-5 and TRBJ2-7; no clear D. Germline V lookup: CDR1 MNHEY, CDR2 SVGAGI. The CDR3 covers 15 residues. The germline V and J ends were trimmed by 0 bases and 0 bases, with 9 bases remaining between them.